This T cell receptor (beta chain) was found in a study of blood T cells in healthy people across ages. Study-level points and caveats: The unknown donor CMV status may have confounded expanded clonotype changes. Since the PBMCs were unsorted, naive and antigen-experienced cells could not be conclusively compared.

There were healthy Caucasian individuals from Russia, aged about 6 to 90, serving as donors. For the second PCR, which ran for about 6 to 11 cycles, a sample-barcoded 5' primer and a J-beta primer mix were used. Researchers report that a template-switch adaptor with 12 random nucleotides tagged each cDNA molecule. Via MiXCR, TCRdb re-called the 5' RACE reads, giving one row per CDR3 protein. The sample records over 1,500,000 distinct CDR3 sequences, roughly 52% being singletons. V was clipped by 2 bases and J by 0 bases; unmatched bases: 9. Germline V gene lookup returns CDR1 DFQATT and CDR2 SNEGSKA (reference sequence). The CDR3 covers 17 residues. This clonotype was recorded a few times. Antigen unknown.

The source of this sequence is a woman aged 40 to 49 in good health. The chain is built from TRBV20-1 and TRBJ2-1; 8 nucleotides agree with TRBD2. The sample comprised blood. CDR3 bases: TGCAGTGCTAGAATGCGCGGGGGGCCTCGCTCCTACAATGAGCAGTTCTTC. This sequence encodes CSARMRGGPRSYNEQFF.